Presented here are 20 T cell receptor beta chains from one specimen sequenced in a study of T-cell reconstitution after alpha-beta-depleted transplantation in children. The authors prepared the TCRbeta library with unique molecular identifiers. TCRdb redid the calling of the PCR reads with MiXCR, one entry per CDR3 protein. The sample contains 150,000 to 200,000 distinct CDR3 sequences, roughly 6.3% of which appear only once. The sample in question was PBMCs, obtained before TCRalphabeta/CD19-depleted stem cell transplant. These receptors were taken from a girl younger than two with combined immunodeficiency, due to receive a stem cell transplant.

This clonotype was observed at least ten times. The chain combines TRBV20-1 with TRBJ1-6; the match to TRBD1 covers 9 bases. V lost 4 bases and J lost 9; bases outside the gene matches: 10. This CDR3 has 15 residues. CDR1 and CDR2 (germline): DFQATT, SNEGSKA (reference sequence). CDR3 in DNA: TGCAGTGCTACACCGACAGGGGGTTCGGGTTCACCCCTCCACTTT. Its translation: CSATPTGGSGSPLHF.

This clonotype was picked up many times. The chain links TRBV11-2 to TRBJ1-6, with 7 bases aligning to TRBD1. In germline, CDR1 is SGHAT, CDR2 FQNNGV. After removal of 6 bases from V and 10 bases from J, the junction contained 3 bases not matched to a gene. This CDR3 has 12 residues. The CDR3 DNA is TGTGCCAGCAGGTTACAGGGGTCACCCCTCCACTTT. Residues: CASRLQGSPLHF.

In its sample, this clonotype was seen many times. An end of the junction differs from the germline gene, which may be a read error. The CDR3 DNA reads as TGCAGCGCCACGCCGGGGTTTGGAGACACCATATATTTT. Its translation: CSATPGFGDTIYF. The V gene is TRBV29-1, the J gene TRBJ1-3; unclear D gene. The CDR3 runs to 13 residues. Germline V lookup: CDR1 SQVTM, CDR2 ANQGSEA.

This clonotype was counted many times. DNA for the CDR3: TGTGCCAGCAGTTATGGTATCGGGACCCAGTACTTC. It yields the protein CASSYGIGTQYF. The rearrangement uses TRBV6-2 or TRBV6-3 and TRBJ2-5; D is unclear. Trimming left V 3 bases short and J 7 bases short, with 9 bases between. This CDR3 is built from 12 residues. Germline CDR1 is MNHEY and CDR2 is SVGEGT.

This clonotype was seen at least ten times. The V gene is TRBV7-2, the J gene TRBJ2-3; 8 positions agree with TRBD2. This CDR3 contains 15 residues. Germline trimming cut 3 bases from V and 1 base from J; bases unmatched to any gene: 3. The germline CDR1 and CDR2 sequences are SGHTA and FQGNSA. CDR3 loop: CASSFGGGRTDTQYF. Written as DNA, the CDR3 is TGTGCCAGCAGCTTCGGGGGGGGTCGCACAGATACGCAGTATTTT.

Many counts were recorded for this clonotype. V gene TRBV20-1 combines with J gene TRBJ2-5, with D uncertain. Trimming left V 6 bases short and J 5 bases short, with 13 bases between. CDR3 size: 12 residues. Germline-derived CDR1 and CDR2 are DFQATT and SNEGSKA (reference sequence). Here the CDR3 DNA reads TGCAGTGCCCTTCTACCCGGGGAGACCCAGTACTTC. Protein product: CSALLPGETQYF.

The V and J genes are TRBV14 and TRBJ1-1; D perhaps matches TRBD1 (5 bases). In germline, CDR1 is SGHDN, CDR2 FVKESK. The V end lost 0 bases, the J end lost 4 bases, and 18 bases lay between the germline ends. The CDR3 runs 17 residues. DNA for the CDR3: TGTGCCAGCAGCCAAGATCGCCGGGGGATTAAACGCACTGAAGCTTTCTTT. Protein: CASSQDRRGIKRTEAFF.

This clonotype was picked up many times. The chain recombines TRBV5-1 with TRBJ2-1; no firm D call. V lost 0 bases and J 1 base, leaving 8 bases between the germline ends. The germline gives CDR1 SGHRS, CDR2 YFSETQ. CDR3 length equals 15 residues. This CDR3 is CASSLGVVSYNEQFF. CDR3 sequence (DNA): TGCGCCAGCAGCTTGGGGGTGGTTTCCTACAATGAGCAGTTCTTC.

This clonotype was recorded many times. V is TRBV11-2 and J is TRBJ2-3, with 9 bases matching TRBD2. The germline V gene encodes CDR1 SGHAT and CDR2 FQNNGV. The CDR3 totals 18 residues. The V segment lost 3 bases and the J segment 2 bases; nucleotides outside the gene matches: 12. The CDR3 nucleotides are TGTGCCAGCAGCTTTCCTAGCGGGGCCACGGTACTCACAGATACGCAGTATTTT. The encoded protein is CASSFPSGATVLTDTQYF. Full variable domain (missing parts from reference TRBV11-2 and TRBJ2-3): EAGVAQSPRYKIIEKRQSVAFWCNPISGHATLYWYQQILGQGPKLLIQFQNNGVVDDSQLPKDRFSAERLKGVDSTLKIQPAKLEDSAVYLCASSFPSGATVLTDTQYFGPGTRLTVL.

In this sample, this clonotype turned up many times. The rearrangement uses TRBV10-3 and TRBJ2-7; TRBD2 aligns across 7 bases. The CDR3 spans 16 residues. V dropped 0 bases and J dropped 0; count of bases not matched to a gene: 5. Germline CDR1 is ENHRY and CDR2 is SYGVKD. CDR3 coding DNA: TGTGCCATCAGTGAGTCTAAGGGAGGGACCTCCTACGAGCAGTACTTC. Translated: CAISESKGGTSYEQYF.

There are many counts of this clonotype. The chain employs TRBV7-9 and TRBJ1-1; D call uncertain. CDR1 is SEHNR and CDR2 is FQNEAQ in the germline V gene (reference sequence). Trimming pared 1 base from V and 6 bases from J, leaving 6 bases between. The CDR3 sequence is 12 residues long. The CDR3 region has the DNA TGTGCCAGCAGCTTAGTGCCCCCTGAAGCTTTCTTT. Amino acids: CASSLVPPEAFF.

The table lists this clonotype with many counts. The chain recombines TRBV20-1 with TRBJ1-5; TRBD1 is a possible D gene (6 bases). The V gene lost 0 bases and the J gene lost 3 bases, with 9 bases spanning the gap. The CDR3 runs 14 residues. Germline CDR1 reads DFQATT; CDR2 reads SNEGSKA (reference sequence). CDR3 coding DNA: TGCAGTGCTAGAGATCCGGGGGCCAATCAGCCCCAGCATTTT. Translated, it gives CSARDPGANQPQHF.

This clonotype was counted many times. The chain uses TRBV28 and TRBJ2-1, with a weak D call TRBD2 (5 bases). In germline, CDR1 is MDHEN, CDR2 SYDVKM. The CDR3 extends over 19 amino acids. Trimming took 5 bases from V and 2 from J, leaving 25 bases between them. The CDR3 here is CASSPIGGLKISPYNEQFF. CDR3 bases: TGTGCCAGCAGTCCTATAGGAGGCCTTAAGATCTCGCCCTACAATGAGCAGTTCTTC.

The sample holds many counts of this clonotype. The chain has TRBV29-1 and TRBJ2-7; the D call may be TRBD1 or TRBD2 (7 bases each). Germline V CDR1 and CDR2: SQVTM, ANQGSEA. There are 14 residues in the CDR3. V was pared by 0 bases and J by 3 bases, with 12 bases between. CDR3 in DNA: TGCAGCGTTGAAGACACAGGGGAGGGCTACGAGCAGTACTTC. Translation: CSVEDTGEGYEQYF.

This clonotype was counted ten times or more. The DNA for the CDR3 is TGCAGTGCTAGCCCTTTAGCGGAGAGCTCCTACAATGAGCAGTTCTTC. Protein sequence: CSASPLAESSYNEQFF. The chain recombines TRBV20-1 with TRBJ2-1, with a weak D call TRBD2 (6 bases). Between the trimmed V and J ends, which lost 3 bases and 0 bases, there was a span of 15 bases. The CDR3 is made up of 16 amino acids. Germline values: CDR1 DFQATT, CDR2 SNEGSKA (reference sequence).

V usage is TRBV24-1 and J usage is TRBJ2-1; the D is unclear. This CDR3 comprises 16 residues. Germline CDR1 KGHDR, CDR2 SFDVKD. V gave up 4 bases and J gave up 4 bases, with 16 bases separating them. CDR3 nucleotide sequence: TGTGCCACCAGTGAAAATCAGCCACCAACGTACAATGAGCAGTTCTTC. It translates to CATSENQPPTYNEQFF.

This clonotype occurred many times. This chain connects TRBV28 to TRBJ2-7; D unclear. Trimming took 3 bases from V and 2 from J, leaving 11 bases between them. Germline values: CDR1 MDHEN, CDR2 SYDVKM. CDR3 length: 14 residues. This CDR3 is CASSFEFGAYEQYF. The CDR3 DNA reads TGTGCCAGCAGTTTCGAGTTTGGGGCCTACGAGCAGTACTTC.

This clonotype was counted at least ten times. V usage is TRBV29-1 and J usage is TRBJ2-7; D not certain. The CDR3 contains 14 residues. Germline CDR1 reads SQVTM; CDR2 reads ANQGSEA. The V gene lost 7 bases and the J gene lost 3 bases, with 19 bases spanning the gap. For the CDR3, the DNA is TGCAGCGCTGCCCCCTATGAAGATTTCTACGAGCAGTACTTC. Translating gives CSAAPYEDFYEQYF.

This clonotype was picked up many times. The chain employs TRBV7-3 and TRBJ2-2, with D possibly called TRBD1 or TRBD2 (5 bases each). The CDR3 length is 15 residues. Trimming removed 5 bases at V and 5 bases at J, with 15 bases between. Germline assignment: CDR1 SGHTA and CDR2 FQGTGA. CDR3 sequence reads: CASSLGTRRTGELFF. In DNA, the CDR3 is TGTGCCAGCAGCCTCGGGACGAGAAGGACCGGGGAGCTGTTTTTT.

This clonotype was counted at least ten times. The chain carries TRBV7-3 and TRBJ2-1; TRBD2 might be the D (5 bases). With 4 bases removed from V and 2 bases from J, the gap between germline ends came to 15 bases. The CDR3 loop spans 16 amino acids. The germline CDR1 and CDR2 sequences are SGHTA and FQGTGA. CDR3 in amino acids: CASSSPDAGPYNEQFF. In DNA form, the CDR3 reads TGTGCCAGCAGCTCTCCCGATGCGGGCCCCTACAATGAGCAGTTCTTC.